Listed below are T cell receptor beta chains from one sample, sequenced in a study of beta chain features in type 1 diabetes. Some clones are missing from TCRdb's copy, which holds only in-frame ones; the method was immunoSEQ multiplex PCR. This table has some 660,000 clones, around an eighth appearing once. The sample was naive CD4+ T cells from blood. The receptor set was obtained from a man younger than 35 with type 1 diabetes. CDR3s leave out the opening cysteine and the closing phenylalanine or tryptophan.

11	TRBV30	TRBJ1-5	AWSGSSNQPQH
13	TRBV7-9	TRBJ1-1	ASEEGARIISEAF
14	TRBV7-9	TRBJ1-2	ASSLAGPRATYGYT
11	TRBV18	TRBJ1-5	ASSPSGDQPQH
10	TRBV7-9	TRBJ1-1	ASTQEGTEAF
11	TRBV7-8	TRBJ1-6	ASTTGGGSPLH
11	TRBV30	TRBJ1-2	AWGADPLNGYT
11	TRBV2	TRBJ2-3	ASSEDGTDTQY
13	TRBV2	TRBJ1-2	ASIDRSGINYGYT
12	TRBV4-3	TRBJ1-6	ASSQGRVNSPLH
10	TRBV2	TRBJ2-4	ASSERGNIQY
14	TRBV14	TRBJ2-1	ASSPPALGAYNEQF
10	TRBV29-1	TRBJ2-1	SVVSGYDEQF
12	TRBV4-3	TRBJ2-3	ASSRQDSTDTQY
12	TRBV30	TRBJ1-4	AWSSVPAGEKLF
12	TRBV30	TRBJ1-6	AWSVGTANSPLH
11	TRBV7-2	TRBJ1-4	ASSYRGGEKLF
12	TRBV7-2	TRBJ1-1	ASSLMGKNTEAF
14	TRBV30	TRBJ2-7	AWNRHATGTGDEQY
11	TRBV6-6	TRBJ1-2	ASSYDEEGGYT
11	TRBV30	TRBJ1-1	AWSNRGALEAF
12	TRBV5-1	TRBJ1-5	ASSEGNGNQPQH
10	TRBV30	TRBJ2-3	AWTGGADTQY
13	TRBV5-1	TRBJ2-6	ASSLALSGANVLT
12	TRBV11-2	TRBJ2-1	ASSSLGGWDEQF
12	TRBV10-3	TRBJ2-5	AINPGTVQETQY
12	TRBV2	TRBJ2-3	ASSEGPARDTQY
13	TRBV28	TRBJ2-7	ASSSSGGPPGEQY
14	TRBV5-1	TRBJ2-7	ASSLVAGSKPYEQY
11	TRBV5-1	TRBJ2-2	ASSLAWTGELF
11	TRBV7-7	TRBJ2-2	ASGKYGTGELF
12	TRBV29-1	TRBJ1-1	SVGAGGANTEAF
11	TRBV28	TRBJ2-7	ASMGDSSYEQY
14	TRBV11-2	TRBJ1-6	ASSLIGQGLNSPLH
11	TRBV2	TRBJ1-6	ASREQGNSPLH
13	TRBV19	TRBJ1-5	ASNIGGTANQPQH
11	TRBV6-5	TRBJ1-2	ASSYLGVVGYT
12	TRBV6-1	TRBJ1-2	ASSGRGLGNGYT
12	TRBV5-4	TRBJ2-1	ASSTGTTYNEQF
11	TRBV6-5	TRBJ1-5	ASSYERYQPQH
13	TRBV30	TRBJ2-5	AWSVLDGHQKTQY
13	TRBV4-3	TRBJ1-1	ASSQGPIEYTEAF
12	TRBV7-9	TRBJ1-1	ASSRTVMNTEAF
11	TRBV30	TRBJ2-5	AWSVSRAETQY
10	TRBV27	TRBJ2-4	ARLSAKNIQY